This T cell receptor (beta chain) was found in a study of blood T cell repertoires in COVID-19. The wider study: Acute and convalescent COVID-19 samples came from the United States, Italy and Spain.

Some clones are missing from TCRdb's copy, which holds only in-frame ones; the method was immunoSEQ multiplex PCR. The sample has around 99,000 clones; around 80% are singletons. Specimen: peripheral blood. The sequence came from a human donor in a cohort sampled during active or convalescent COVID-19.

In DNA form, the CDR3 reads TGTGCCACCGTGGACACTTCGGGTGGCAATCAGCCCCAGCATTTT. Its protein product is CATVDTSGGNQPQHF. The V call is TRBV6-1, the J call TRBJ1-5; TRBD1 is a possible D gene (5 bases). The CDR3 consists of 15 residues. V was trimmed by 10 bases and J by 2 bases, leaving 18 bases between them. In germline, CDR1 is MNHNS, CDR2 SASEGT.